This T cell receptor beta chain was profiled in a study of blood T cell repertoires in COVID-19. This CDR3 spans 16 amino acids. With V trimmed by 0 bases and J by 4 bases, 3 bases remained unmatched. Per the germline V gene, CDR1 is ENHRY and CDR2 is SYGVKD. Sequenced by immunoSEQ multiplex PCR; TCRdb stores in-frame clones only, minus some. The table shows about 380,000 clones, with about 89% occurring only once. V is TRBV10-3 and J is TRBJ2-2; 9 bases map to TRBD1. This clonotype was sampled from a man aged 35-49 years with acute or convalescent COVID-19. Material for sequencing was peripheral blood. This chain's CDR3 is CAISESVTGGTGELFF. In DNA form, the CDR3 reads TGTGCCATCAGTGAGTCGGTGACAGGGGGCACCGGGGAGCTGTTTTTT.